The sequence of this T cell receptor (beta chain) was determined in a study of cytomegalovirus exposure and HLA in healthy donors. The 120-subject validation cohort, separate from the approximately 630-subject first cohort, included the donors. Study conclusions and caveats: A few chains tied to CMV proved CMV antigen-specific in vitro. Later, an analysis found that TCR clusters from the first cohort tended to co-occur in the 90 to 150 validation repertoires.

Assay used: immunoSEQ multiplex PCR; TCRdb lists only in-frame clones, some missing. The table includes 76,000 or so clones, about 93% detected once. Regarding this clone: Its antigen is still unknown.

V lost 4 bases, J lost 5 bases, and 5 bases stayed unmatched. From germline, CDR1 is SGHRS and CDR2 YFSETQ. This CDR3 spans 16 amino acids. The source is a woman between 18 and 29 years old in good health and CMV-seronegative. The chain joins TRBV5-1 to TRBJ2-5, with 16 bases aligning to TRBD2. Sequencing used PBMCs. The CDR3 nucleotides read TGCGCCAGCAGCCCGGGACTAGCGGGGGGGTTTGAGACCCAGTACTTC. Its protein product is CASSPGLAGGFETQYF. The full variable domain, in which reference TRBV5-1 and TRBJ2-5 provide the parts outside the CDR3, is KAGVTQTPRYLIKTRGQQVTLSCSPISGHRSVSWYQQTPGQGLQFLFEYFSETQRNKGNFPGRFSGRQFSNSRSEMNVSTLELGDSALYLCASSPGLAGGFETQYFGPGTRLLVL.